Presented here are 27 T cell receptor beta chains from one specimen sequenced in a study of CD8 T cells in ankylosing spondylitis. TCRdb processed the 5' RACE reads anew with MiXCR; each CDR3 protein has one entry. This repertoire shows fewer than 500,000 distinct CDR3 sequences, 26% found once; its top ten account for about 0.89%. The antigens of these receptors remain unknown. Study-level points and caveats: A motif of fewer than ten highly homologous TCR beta variants was seen as apparently characteristic of ankylosing spondylitis blood.

The source material was blood, either unsorted or a sorted T cell fraction (not recorded which). These receptor sequences come from a male donor with ankylosing spondylitis.

This chain links TRBV20-1 with TRBJ2-1; TRBD1 or TRBD2 may be the D gene (5 bases each). The ends were cut back, 3 bases at V and 7 bases at J, with 16 bases in the middle. The germline CDR1 and CDR2 sequences are DFQATT and SNEGSKA (reference sequence). This CDR3 comprises 14 residues. This chain's CDR3 is CSASKGEGMNEQFF. Here the CDR3 DNA reads TGCAGTGCTAGTAAGGGAGAGGGGATGAATGAGCAGTTCTTC.

This clonotype appeared a few times. V and J are TRBV4-1 and TRBJ1-2; D unresolved. CDR1 is MGHRA, CDR2 YSYEKL, per germline. V was trimmed by 0 bases and J by 0 bases, leaving 11 bases between them. This CDR3 is built from 16 residues. The CDR3 reads CASSQDWRGANYGYTF. CDR3 sequence (DNA): TGCGCCAGCAGCCAAGATTGGCGGGGAGCTAACTATGGCTACACCTTC.

This clonotype was seen a few times. CDR3 coding DNA: TGTGCCAGCAGCTTAGTTTGGAGCGGTATTAAGCGGGAGGGCCTTAATCGTGAGCAGTTCTTC. Translated, it gives CASSLVWSGIKREGLNREQFF. The chain is built from TRBV11-2 and TRBJ2-1, with 10 bases that match TRBD2. From germline, CDR1 is SGHAT and CDR2 FQNNGV. The CDR3 has 21 residues. Unmatched junction bases numbered 24, after V lost 1 base and J lost 9 bases.

The chain couples TRBV6-1 to TRBJ2-5, with TRBD1 identical over 10 bases. CDR1 is MNHNS and CDR2 is SASEGT in the germline V gene. J lost 4 bases, V lost 6 bases, and 8 bases had no gene match. The CDR3 covers 15 residues. CDR3 DNA sequence: TGTGCCAGCAGCCTCGGACAGGGGGTAGGAGAGACCCAGTACTTC. It codes for CASSLGQGVGETQYF.

The chain joins TRBV6-1 to TRBJ2-7; perhaps TRBD2 as D (5 bases). V was cut by 1 base and J by 0 bases, with 7 bases left in between. CDR3 length: 14 residues. Per germline, CDR1 MNHNS and CDR2 SASEGT. CDR3 nucleotide sequence: TGTGCCAGCAGTGAAGGGGGAGCCTCCTACGAGCAGTACTTC. It translates to CASSEGGASYEQYF.

V is TRBV4-1 and J is TRBJ1-1, with unresolved D. Between the trimmed V and J ends, which lost 3 bases and 1 base, there was a span of 12 bases. CDR3 length equals 15 residues. The germline V gene encodes CDR1 MGHRA and CDR2 YSYEKL. The CDR3 nucleotides read TGCGCCAGCAGCCATCTAAGCAAGGGGAACACTGAAGCTTTCTTT. Its translation is CASSHLSKGNTEAFF.

The chain couples TRBV29-1 to TRBJ2-1; 11 nucleotides align to TRBD2. The J segment lost 9 bases and the V segment lost 7 bases, leaving 5 bases of the junction unmatched. This CDR3 comprises 12 residues. Looked up from germline, CDR1 is SQVTM and CDR2 is ANQGSEA. CDR3 loop: CSETSGRGEQFF. CDR3 in DNA: TGCAGCGAAACTAGCGGGAGAGGTGAGCAGTTCTTC.

Here the CDR3 reads CAWSRGSWGTEAFF. The CDR3, as DNA: TGTGCCTGGAGTAGAGGGTCCTGGGGCACTGAAGCTTTCTTT. J is TRBJ1-1 and V is TRBV30, with unresolved D. The CDR3 is 14 amino acids. Trimming pared 2 bases from V and 4 bases from J, leaving 14 bases between. Germline CDR1 is GTSNPN and CDR2 is SVGIG (reference sequence).

The CDR3 coding sequence is TGTGCCAGCACTCGAAGGGAAAAACTGTTTTTT. As protein: CASTRREKLFF. The chain links TRBV28 to TRBJ1-4; D gene unclear. The germline CDR1 and CDR2 sequences are MDHEN and SYDVKM. Trimming shortened V by 7 bases and J by 8 bases, and 8 bases separated the two germline ends. The CDR3 sequence is 11 residues long.

The V gene is TRBV21-1, the J gene TRBJ2-5; the listed D gene, TRBD2, was not tested against the DNA. TRBV21-1 counts as a pseudogene. The CDR3 is 15 amino acids. CDR3 DNA sequence: TGTGCCAGCAGCAACCAGCGGGGGGCCGAAGGGACCCAGTACTTC. Protein: CASSNQRGAEGTQYF.

The V call is TRBV27, the J call TRBJ2-7; D remains unclear. CDR1 is MNHEY, CDR2 SMNVEV, per germline (reference sequence). Trimming stripped 6 bases from V and 2 bases from J, with 17 bases between. The CDR3 covers 15 residues. The CDR3 is CASRPATPNPYEQYF. The CDR3, as DNA: TGTGCCAGCAGGCCAGCGACCCCAAACCCCTACGAGCAGTACTTC.

This clonotype has a handful of counts. The chain employs TRBV11-2 and TRBJ2-3, with D perhaps given as TRBD1 or TRBD2 (5 bases each). Germline V lookup: CDR1 SGHAT, CDR2 FQNNGV. V was pared by 3 bases and J by 5 bases, with 12 bases between. The CDR3 runs to 14 residues. CDR3 sequence: CASSLGEPQDTQYF. The CDR3 bases are TGTGCCAGCAGCTTGGGGGAGCCCCAAGATACGCAGTATTTT. The full variable domain, rest sourced from reference TRBV11-2 and TRBJ2-3, is EAGVAQSPRYKIIEKRQSVAFWCNPISGHATLYWYQQILGQGPKLLIQFQNNGVVDDSQLPKDRFSAERLKGVDSTLKIQPAKLEDSAVYLCASSLGEPQDTQYFGPGTRLTVL.

The chain joins TRBV20-1 to TRBJ1-2, with 9 bases identical to TRBD1. From germline, CDR1 is DFQATT and CDR2 SNEGSKA (reference sequence). CDR3 length: 13 residues. The CDR3 loop reads CRVRDRVFGGYTF. CDR3 DNA: TGCAGGGTCCGGGACAGGGTTTTCGGGGGCTACACCTTC.

The gene calls are TRBV29-1 and TRBJ1-5; weak D call: TRBD1 (6 bases). With 7 bases removed from V and 11 bases from J, the gap between germline ends came to 21 bases. In germline, CDR1 is SQVTM, CDR2 ANQGSEA. The CDR3 runs to 13 residues. The DNA for the CDR3 is TGCAGCGCCGGGGGCCCGGCTCTATCGGCCCAGCATTTT. Translation: CSAGGPALSAQHF.

At least ten counts were recorded for this clonotype. The chain uses TRBV7-7 and TRBJ2-1, with 9 positions matching TRBD1. CDR1 is SSHAT and CDR2 is FNYEAQ in the germline V gene (reference sequence). This CDR3 has 15 amino acids. With 3 bases clipped from V and 10 bases from J, the junction kept 10 bases outside the gene matches. In DNA, the CDR3 is TGTGCCAGCAGCTTGGGGACAGGGCCGCCCGAGGAGCAGTTCTTC. This translates into CASSLGTGPPEEQFF.

The rearrangement joins TRBV6-1 to TRBJ2-6, with 11 bases matching TRBD1. The length of the CDR3 is 18 residues. Germline assignment: CDR1 MNHNS and CDR2 SASEGT. J gave up 0 bases and V 5 bases, and 6 bases lay outside the gene matches. Here the CDR3 DNA reads TGTGCCAGCAGTCAGGGACAGGGGGTATCCTCTGGGGCCAACGTCCTGACTTTC. It yields the protein CASSQGQGVSSGANVLTF.

This clonotype turned up a few times. The chain has TRBV3-1 and TRBJ2-6; 11 nucleotides align to TRBD1. The trim removed 4 bases at V and 0 bases at J, leaving 8 bases unmatched. Germline CDR1 reads LGHDT; CDR2 reads YNNKEL (reference sequence). CDR3 length: 19 residues. CDR3 DNA: TGTGCCAGCAGCCCCAGGACAGGGGGCTTCGTCTCTGGGGCCAACGTCCTGACTTTC. This gives the protein CASSPRTGGFVSGANVLTF.

This clonotype has a handful of counts. This sequence joins TRBV11-1 and TRBJ1-5; D possibly corresponds to TRBD1 (6 bases). This CDR3 has 20 amino acids. Germline loops: CDR1 SGHAT, CDR2 FQDESV (reference sequence). V lost 4 bases to trimming and J lost 0 bases, with 25 bases between them. CDR3: CASSSPPGGQSSNSNQPQHF. As DNA, the CDR3 is TGTGCCAGCAGCTCCCCTCCGGGAGGACAGAGCAGTAATAGCAATCAGCCCCAGCATTTT.

This clonotype was recorded a few times. This chain connects TRBV29-1 to TRBJ1-1, with TRBD1 as a possible D gene (5 bases). The CDR3 runs 10 residues. Trimming shortened V by 2 bases and J by 10 bases, and 8 bases separated the two germline ends. From germline, CDR1 is SQVTM and CDR2 ANQGSEA. The CDR3 loop reads CSVEIGGAFF. The CDR3 DNA sequence: TGCAGCGTTGAAATCGGGGGAGCTTTCTTT.

This chain connects TRBV20-1 to TRBJ2-1; the match to TRBD2 covers 9 bases. Losses at the gene ends were 0 bases for V and 4 bases for J; bases not matched to a gene: 7. Looked up from germline, CDR1 is DFQATT and CDR2 is SNEGSKA (reference sequence). CDR3 length: 16 amino acids. The CDR3 sequence is CSARDPLAGYYNEQFF. In DNA form, the CDR3 reads TGCAGTGCTAGAGATCCACTAGCGGGTTATTACAATGAGCAGTTCTTC.

Comment on this clonotype: Compared with germline, one end of the junction differs, possibly owing to a read error. J is TRBJ2-5 and V is TRBV5-1; D might be TRBD1 (5 bases). This CDR3 spans 15 amino acids. Germline values: CDR1 SGHRS, CDR2 YFSETQ. For the CDR3, the DNA is TGCGCCAGCAGCTTGATATGGCTAGGGGAAGACACCCAGTACTTC. Translating gives CASSLIWLGEDTQYF.

The V gene is TRBV20-1, the J gene TRBJ2-3; D might be TRBD1 or TRBD2, each matching 6 bases. CDR3 length: 18 residues. CDR1 and CDR2 (germline): DFQATT, SNEGSKA (reference sequence). Deletions cut 0 bases from V and 5 bases from J, with 24 bases between. DNA for the CDR3: TGCAGTGCTAGAGAAAGCCAGGCCTGGGCGGAGGGGGGAGATACGCAGTATTTT. It specifies CSARESQAWAEGGDTQYF.

The V and J genes are TRBV9 and TRBJ2-7; D is unresolved. V gave up 0 bases and J gave up 0 bases, with 7 bases separating them. This CDR3 region has 14 residues. The germline V gene has CDR1 SGDLS and CDR2 YYNGEE. The CDR3 protein is CASSVVSSSYEQYF. The CDR3 DNA follows: TGTGCCAGCAGCGTAGTGTCTAGCTCCTACGAGCAGTACTTC.

The J gene is TRBJ2-1, the V gene TRBV3-1; D is possibly TRBD2 (6 bases). V lost 1 base, J lost 11 bases, and 12 bases lay in between. Per the germline V gene, CDR1 is LGHDT and CDR2 is YNNKEL (reference sequence). The CDR3 covers 13 residues. CDR3 DNA sequence: TGTGCCAGCAGCCAAGGACCACGGGAGAAGCAGTTCTTC. Encoded protein: CASSQGPREKQFF.

The chain is built from TRBV7-2 and TRBJ2-3, with 13 bases lining up with TRBD2. The CDR3 totals 16 residues. The junction had 6 bases not matched to a gene; V was cut back by 3 bases and J by 6 bases. Germline CDR1 is SGHTA and CDR2 is FQGNSA. The CDR3 region has the DNA TGTGCCAGCAGCTTTAGGACTAGCGGGAGAGGGGATACGCAGTATTTT. This gives the protein CASSFRTSGRGDTQYF.

The rearrangement uses TRBV5-1 and TRBJ1-2; tentatively, D is TRBD1 (5 bases). This CDR3 contains 14 residues. The V end lost 4 bases, the J end lost 4 bases, and 14 bases lay between the germline ends. Germline-derived CDR1 and CDR2 are SGHRS and YFSETQ. CDR3 sequence (DNA): TGCGCCAGCAGCCCGGGACTTGAGGCCTATGGCTACACCTTC. Protein sequence: CASSPGLEAYGYTF.

The V call is TRBV27, the J call TRBJ2-1; perhaps D is TRBD1 or TRBD2 (5 bases each). The V gene lost 4 bases and the J gene lost 6 bases, with 22 bases spanning the gap. Germline CDR1 reads MNHEY; CDR2 reads SMNVEV (reference sequence). The CDR3 is 17 residues long. CDR3 bases: TGTGCCAGCAGTTCGTTTAGGGGCTTCGGGGTTACCAATGAGCAGTTCTTC. It codes for CASSSFRGFGVTNEQFF.